This TCR beta chain was obtained from a study of T cells in Graves' hyperthyroidism and ophthalmopathy. Study in general: Peripheral blood was acquired at first diagnosis, ahead of any therapy whatsoever.

V was pared by 7 bases and J by 4 bases, with 7 bases between. CDR1 is SNHLY and CDR2 is FYNNEI in the germline V gene. CDR3 size: 11 residues. Authors of the study amplified TCR beta CDR3 regions from RNA transcripts. RT-PCR in the first round (using the HTBI primer set) targeted the TCR CDR3. Using its own MiXCR run on the multiplex PCR reads, TCRdb lists one record per CDR3 protein. The sample has 450,000 to 550,000 distinct CDR3 sequences, around 22% seen once. Ophthalmopathy patients showed a Clinical Activity Score of at least 3, NOSPECS grade of at least 4 and duration under 3 months. A patient was excluded if there was uncontrolled infection, other autoimmune disease, pregnancy or lactation. PBMCs came from about 10 ml fresh peripheral blood. This clonotype was observed at least ten times.

The specimen was blood. The receptor was derived from a woman aged 30 to 39 with Graves' ophthalmopathy. The genes are TRBV2 and TRBJ1-1, with a possible D match to TRBD1 (6 bases). CDR3: CASKGGTEAFF. DNA of the CDR3: TGTGCCAGCAAGGGGGGCACTGAAGCTTTCTTT.